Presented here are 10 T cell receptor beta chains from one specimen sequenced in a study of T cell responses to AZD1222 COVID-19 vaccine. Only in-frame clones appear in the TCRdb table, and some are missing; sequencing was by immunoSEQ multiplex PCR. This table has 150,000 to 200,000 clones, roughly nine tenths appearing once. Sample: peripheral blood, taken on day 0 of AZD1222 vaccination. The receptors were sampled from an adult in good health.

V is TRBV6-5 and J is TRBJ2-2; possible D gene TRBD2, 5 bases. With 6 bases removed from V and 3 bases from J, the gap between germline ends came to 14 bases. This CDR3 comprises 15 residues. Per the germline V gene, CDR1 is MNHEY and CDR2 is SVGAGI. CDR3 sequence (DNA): TGTGCCAGCAGGCAGGACTTCAGCTACACCGGGGAGCTGTTTTTT. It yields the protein CASRQDFSYTGELFF.

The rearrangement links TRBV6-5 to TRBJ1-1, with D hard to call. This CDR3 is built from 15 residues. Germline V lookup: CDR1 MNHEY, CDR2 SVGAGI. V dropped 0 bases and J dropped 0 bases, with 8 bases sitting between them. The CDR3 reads CASSYSAGMNTEAFF. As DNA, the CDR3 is TGTGCCAGCAGTTACTCGGCCGGGATGAACACTGAAGCTTTCTTT.

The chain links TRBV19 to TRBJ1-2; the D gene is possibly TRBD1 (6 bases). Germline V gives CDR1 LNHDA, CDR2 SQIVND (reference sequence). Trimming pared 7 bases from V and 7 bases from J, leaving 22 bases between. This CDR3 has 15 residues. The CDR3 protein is CASTEVGGRGAGYTF. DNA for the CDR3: TGTGCCAGTACGGAGGTTGGAGGCAGGGGCGCTGGCTACACCTTC.

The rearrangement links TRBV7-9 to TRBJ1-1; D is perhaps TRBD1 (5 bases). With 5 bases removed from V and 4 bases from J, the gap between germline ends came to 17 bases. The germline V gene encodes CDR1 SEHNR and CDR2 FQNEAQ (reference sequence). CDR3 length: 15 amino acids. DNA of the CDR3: TGTGCCAGCAGCCAACTCCAGGGCGTGGGCACTGAAGCTTTCTTT. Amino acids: CASSQLQGVGTEAFF.

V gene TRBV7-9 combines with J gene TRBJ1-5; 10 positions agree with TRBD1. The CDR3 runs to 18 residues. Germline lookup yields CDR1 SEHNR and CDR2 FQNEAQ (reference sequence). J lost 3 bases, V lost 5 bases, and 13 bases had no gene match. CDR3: CASSLGRPGQGNNQPQHF. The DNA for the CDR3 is TGTGCCAGCAGCCTAGGAAGACCGGGACAGGGGAACAATCAGCCCCAGCATTTT.

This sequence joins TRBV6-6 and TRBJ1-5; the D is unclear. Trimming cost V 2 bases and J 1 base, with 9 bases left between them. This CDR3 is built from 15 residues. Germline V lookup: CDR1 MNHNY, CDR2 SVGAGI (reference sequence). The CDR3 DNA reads TGTGCCAGCAGTTACGGTGAGAGGAGCAATCAGCCCCAGCATTTT. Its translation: CASSYGERSNQPQHF.

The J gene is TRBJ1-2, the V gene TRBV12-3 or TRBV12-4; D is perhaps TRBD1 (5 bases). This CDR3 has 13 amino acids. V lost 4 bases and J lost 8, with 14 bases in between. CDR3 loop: CASSWDAQEGYTF. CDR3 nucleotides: TGTGCCAGCAGTTGGGACGCCCAAGAGGGCTACACCTTC.

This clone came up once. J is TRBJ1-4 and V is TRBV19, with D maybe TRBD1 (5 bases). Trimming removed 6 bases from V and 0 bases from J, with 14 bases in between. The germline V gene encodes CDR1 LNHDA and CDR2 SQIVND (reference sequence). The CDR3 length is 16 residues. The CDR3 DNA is TGTGCCAGTAGGACTCTTGGGACTGCAACTAATGAAAAACTGTTTTTT. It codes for CASRTLGTATNEKLFF.

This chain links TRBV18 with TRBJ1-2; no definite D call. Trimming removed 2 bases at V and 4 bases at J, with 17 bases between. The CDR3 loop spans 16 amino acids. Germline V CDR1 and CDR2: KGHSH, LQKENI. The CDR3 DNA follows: TGTGCCAGCTCACCAAGAATGGACCGCTCCCTCTATGGCTACACCTTC. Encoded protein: CASSPRMDRSLYGYTF.

Written as DNA, the CDR3 is TGCGCCAGCAGCGCCGGGACAGGGGGTAACTATGGCTACACCTTC. Encoded protein: CASSAGTGGNYGYTF. The chain uses TRBV5-1 and TRBJ1-2, with TRBD1 matching over 11 bases. The CDR3 covers 15 residues. The germline V gene has CDR1 SGHRS and CDR2 YFSETQ. Unmatched junction bases numbered 3, after V lost 4 bases and J lost 1 base. Complete variable domain (other parts from reference TRBV5-1 and TRBJ1-2): KAGVTQTPRYLIKTRGQQVTLSCSPISGHRSVSWYQQTPGQGLQFLFEYFSETQRNKGNFPGRFSGRQFSNSRSEMNVSTLELGDSALYLCASSAGTGGNYGYTFGSGTRLTVV.